One sample yielded the 16 T cell receptor beta chains listed below, sequenced in a study of blood T cell repertoires in COVID-19 (dated by TCRdb to the early 2020s). Libraries were made using the immunoSEQ multiplex PCR assay. This immuneACCESS table, as held by TCRdb, lists in-frame sequences with V and J called but not all clones. Of the missing ones, under half trace to an unresolved V gene in checked studies; the others have no known cause. The sample contains 95,000 to 150,000 clones, about 83% of them found a single time. The top ten constitute more than 2% of the sample. Material for sequencing was peripheral blood. The source is a woman in her 50s with acute or convalescent COVID-19.

The rearrangement links TRBV19 to TRBJ1-2; perhaps TRBD1 as D (6 bases). The CDR3 length is 16 residues. CDR1 is LNHDA and CDR2 is SQIVND in the germline V gene (reference sequence). V lost 3 bases, J lost 4 bases, and 18 bases lay in between. CDR3 sequence: CASSISLDSSPYGYTF. CDR3 coding DNA: TGTGCCAGTAGTATCTCCTTGGACAGTTCTCCCTATGGCTACACCTTC.

The V and J genes are TRBV19 and TRBJ1-5; no definite D call. The germline CDR1 and CDR2 sequences are LNHDA and SQIVND (reference sequence). The CDR3 covers 12 residues. Trimming took off 6 bases at V and 4 bases at J, with 7 bases between the two ends. This chain's CDR3 is CASSRGNQPQHF. The CDR3 bases are TGTGCCAGTAGCCGGGGAAATCAGCCCCAGCATTTT.

The chain is built from TRBV19 and TRBJ1-1; no definite D call. The length of the CDR3 is 13 residues. CDR1 and CDR2 (germline): LNHDA, SQIVND (reference sequence). V was shortened by 6 bases and J by 6 bases, with 14 bases between the two germline ends. CDR3 sequence: CASSPGSGSEAFF. The CDR3 DNA reads as TGTGCCAGTAGCCCGGGGTCAGGATCTGAAGCTTTCTTT.

The V call is TRBV10-2, the J call TRBJ2-5; 7 positions agree with TRBD1. The germline V gene has CDR1 WSHSY and CDR2 SAAADI. The CDR3 extends over 17 amino acids. V was pared by 1 base and J by 2 bases, with 10 bases of the junction left unmatched. CDR3 loop: CASSELARGKGQETQYF. CDR3 DNA: TGCGCCAGCAGTGAGTTGGCCAGGGGGAAGGGTCAAGAGACCCAGTACTTC.

This chain connects TRBV14 to TRBJ1-2, with D hard to call. Trimming shortened V by 0 bases and J by 7 bases, and 9 bases separated the two germline ends. Germline loops: CDR1 SGHDN, CDR2 FVKESK. The CDR3 is 13 amino acids. CDR3 loop: CASSQDPGGGYTF. The CDR3 coding sequence is TGTGCCAGCAGCCAAGATCCCGGAGGTGGCTACACCTTC.

V gene TRBV29-1 combines with J gene TRBJ1-5, with no clear D. This CDR3 spans 13 amino acids. The V gene lost 4 bases and the J gene lost 0 bases, with 7 bases spanning the gap. Germline V gene sequence: CDR1 SQVTM, CDR2 ANQGSEA. The DNA of the CDR3 is TGCAGCGTTGGTGAGAATAGCAATCAGCCCCAGCATTTT. Its protein is CSVGENSNQPQHF.

The chain uses TRBV7-8 and TRBJ1-2; D unclear. The CDR3 spans 12 residues. Per the germline V gene, CDR1 is SGHVS and CDR2 is FQNEAQ. Trimming left V 5 bases short and J 2 bases short, with 6 bases between. The CDR3 loop reads CASSVSNYGYTF. DNA for the CDR3: TGTGCCAGCAGCGTCTCCAACTATGGCTACACCTTC. The full variable domain, completed using reference TRBV7-8 and TRBJ1-2, is GAGVSQSPRYKVAKRGQDVALRCDPISGHVSLFWYQQALGQGPEFLTYFQNEAQLDKSGLPSDRFFAERPEGSVSTLKIQRTQQEDSAVYLCASSVSNYGYTFGSGTRLTVV.

The chain combines TRBV7-8 with TRBJ1-2; D not certain. The V end lost 1 base, the J end lost 5 bases, and 14 bases lay between the germline ends. This CDR3 region has 15 residues. Germline CDR1 and CDR2: SGHVS and FQNEAQ. The CDR3 nucleotides read TGTGCCAGCAGCTTAGATGGAGGGTTTCCTTATGGCTACACCTTC. It specifies CASSLDGGFPYGYTF.

This chain joins TRBV6-4 and TRBJ2-2, with 11 positions matching TRBD2. CDR1 and CDR2 from the germline V gene are MRHNA and SNTAGT. The CDR3 totals 14 residues. V trimming: 6 bases; J trimming: 8 bases; junction bases outside the gene matches: 5. This CDR3 reads CASSPSGRSGELFF. CDR3 nucleotides: TGTGCCAGCAGCCCTAGCGGGAGGTCGGGGGAGCTGTTTTTT.

The chain links TRBV11-2 to TRBJ2-7, with D uncertain. V shed 6 bases and J shed 4 bases, with 13 bases lying between them. In germline, CDR1 is SGHAT, CDR2 FQNNGV. The CDR3 runs to 13 residues. CDR3 nucleotide sequence: TGTGCCAGCAGACCCGCCTTGAGTTACGAGCAGTACTTC. Translated: CASRPALSYEQYF.

This rearrangement joins TRBV2 to TRBJ2-5; 9 bases fit TRBD2. V was pared by 4 bases and J by 4 bases, with 4 bases of the junction left unmatched. The CDR3 runs 14 residues. Germline-derived CDR1 and CDR2 are SNHLY and FYNNEI. This CDR3 reads CASSVSSGAETQYF. CDR3 DNA: TGTGCCAGCAGTGTTTCTAGCGGGGCAGAGACCCAGTACTTC.

The chain uses TRBV14 and TRBJ2-1, with D perhaps TRBD2 (6 bases). The CDR3 runs 18 residues. Germline CDR1 is SGHDN and CDR2 is FVKESK. Trimming pared 1 base from V and 3 bases from J, leaving 19 bases between. In nucleotides, the CDR3 is TGTGCCAGCAGCCAAGGTGGGGTGGTTGGGGGGATCTACAATGAGCAGTTCTTC. This codes for CASSQGGVVGGIYNEQFF.

The chain employs TRBV6-5 and TRBJ1-1; D ambiguous. Germline V gene lookup returns CDR1 MNHEY and CDR2 SVGAGI. Trimming left V 0 bases short and J 3 bases short, with 11 bases between. This CDR3 has 15 amino acids. The DNA of the CDR3 is TGTGCCAGCAGTTACTCGGGGAGGCAGGACACTGAAGCTTTCTTT. This encodes CASSYSGRQDTEAFF.

CDR3 nucleotides: TGTGCCAGCAGCTTAGCCCCACAGAATTACTACGAGCAGTACTTC. As protein: CASSLAPQNYYEQYF. This sequence joins TRBV7-2 and TRBJ2-7; D is undetermined. Trimming shortened V by 0 bases and J by 3 bases, and 12 bases separated the two germline ends. CDR3 length equals 15 residues. CDR1 is SGHTA and CDR2 is FQGNSA in the germline V gene. The full variable domain, its missing parts supplied by reference TRBV7-2 and TRBJ2-7, is GAGVSQSPSNKVTEKGKDVELRCDPISGHTALYWYRQSLGQGLEFLIYFQGNSAPDKSGLPSDRFSAERTGGSVSTLTIQRTQQEDSAVYLCASSLAPQNYYEQYFGPGTRLTVT.

This chain connects TRBV5-1 to TRBJ1-5; possibly TRBD1 for D (6 bases). The CDR3 is 16 amino acids. The V and J ends lost 0 bases and 7 bases respectively, with 17 bases between them. CDR1 and CDR2 from the germline V gene are SGHRS and YFSETQ. CDR3 sequence (DNA): TGCGCCAGCAGCTTGGCCGCGGCGGGGGCTGGACAGCCCCAGCATTTT. Translation gives CASSLAAAGAGQPQHF.

V usage is TRBV19 and J usage is TRBJ2-1; D remains unclear. The CDR3 contains 11 residues. Germline-derived CDR1 and CDR2 are LNHDA and SQIVND (reference sequence). Trimming took 4 bases from V and 9 from J, leaving 7 bases between them. The CDR3 DNA follows: TGTGCCAGTAGTAGGTTCGGTGAGCAGTTCTTC. Translated, it gives CASSRFGEQFF.